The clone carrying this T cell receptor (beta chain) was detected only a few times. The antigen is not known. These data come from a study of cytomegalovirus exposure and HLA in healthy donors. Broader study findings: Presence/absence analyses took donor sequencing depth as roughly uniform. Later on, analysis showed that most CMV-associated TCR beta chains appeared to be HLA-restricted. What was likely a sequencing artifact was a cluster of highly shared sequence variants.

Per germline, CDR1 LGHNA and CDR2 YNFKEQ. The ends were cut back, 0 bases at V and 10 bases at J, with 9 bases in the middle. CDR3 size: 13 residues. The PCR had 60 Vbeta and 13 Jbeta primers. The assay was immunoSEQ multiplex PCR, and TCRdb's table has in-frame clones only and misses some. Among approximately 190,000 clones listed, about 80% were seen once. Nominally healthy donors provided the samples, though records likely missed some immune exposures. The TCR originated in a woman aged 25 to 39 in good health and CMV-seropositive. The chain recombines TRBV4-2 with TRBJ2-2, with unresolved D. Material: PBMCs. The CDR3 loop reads CASSQDAQEELFF. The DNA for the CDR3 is TGTGCCAGCAGCCAAGATGCACAAGAGGAGCTGTTTTTT.